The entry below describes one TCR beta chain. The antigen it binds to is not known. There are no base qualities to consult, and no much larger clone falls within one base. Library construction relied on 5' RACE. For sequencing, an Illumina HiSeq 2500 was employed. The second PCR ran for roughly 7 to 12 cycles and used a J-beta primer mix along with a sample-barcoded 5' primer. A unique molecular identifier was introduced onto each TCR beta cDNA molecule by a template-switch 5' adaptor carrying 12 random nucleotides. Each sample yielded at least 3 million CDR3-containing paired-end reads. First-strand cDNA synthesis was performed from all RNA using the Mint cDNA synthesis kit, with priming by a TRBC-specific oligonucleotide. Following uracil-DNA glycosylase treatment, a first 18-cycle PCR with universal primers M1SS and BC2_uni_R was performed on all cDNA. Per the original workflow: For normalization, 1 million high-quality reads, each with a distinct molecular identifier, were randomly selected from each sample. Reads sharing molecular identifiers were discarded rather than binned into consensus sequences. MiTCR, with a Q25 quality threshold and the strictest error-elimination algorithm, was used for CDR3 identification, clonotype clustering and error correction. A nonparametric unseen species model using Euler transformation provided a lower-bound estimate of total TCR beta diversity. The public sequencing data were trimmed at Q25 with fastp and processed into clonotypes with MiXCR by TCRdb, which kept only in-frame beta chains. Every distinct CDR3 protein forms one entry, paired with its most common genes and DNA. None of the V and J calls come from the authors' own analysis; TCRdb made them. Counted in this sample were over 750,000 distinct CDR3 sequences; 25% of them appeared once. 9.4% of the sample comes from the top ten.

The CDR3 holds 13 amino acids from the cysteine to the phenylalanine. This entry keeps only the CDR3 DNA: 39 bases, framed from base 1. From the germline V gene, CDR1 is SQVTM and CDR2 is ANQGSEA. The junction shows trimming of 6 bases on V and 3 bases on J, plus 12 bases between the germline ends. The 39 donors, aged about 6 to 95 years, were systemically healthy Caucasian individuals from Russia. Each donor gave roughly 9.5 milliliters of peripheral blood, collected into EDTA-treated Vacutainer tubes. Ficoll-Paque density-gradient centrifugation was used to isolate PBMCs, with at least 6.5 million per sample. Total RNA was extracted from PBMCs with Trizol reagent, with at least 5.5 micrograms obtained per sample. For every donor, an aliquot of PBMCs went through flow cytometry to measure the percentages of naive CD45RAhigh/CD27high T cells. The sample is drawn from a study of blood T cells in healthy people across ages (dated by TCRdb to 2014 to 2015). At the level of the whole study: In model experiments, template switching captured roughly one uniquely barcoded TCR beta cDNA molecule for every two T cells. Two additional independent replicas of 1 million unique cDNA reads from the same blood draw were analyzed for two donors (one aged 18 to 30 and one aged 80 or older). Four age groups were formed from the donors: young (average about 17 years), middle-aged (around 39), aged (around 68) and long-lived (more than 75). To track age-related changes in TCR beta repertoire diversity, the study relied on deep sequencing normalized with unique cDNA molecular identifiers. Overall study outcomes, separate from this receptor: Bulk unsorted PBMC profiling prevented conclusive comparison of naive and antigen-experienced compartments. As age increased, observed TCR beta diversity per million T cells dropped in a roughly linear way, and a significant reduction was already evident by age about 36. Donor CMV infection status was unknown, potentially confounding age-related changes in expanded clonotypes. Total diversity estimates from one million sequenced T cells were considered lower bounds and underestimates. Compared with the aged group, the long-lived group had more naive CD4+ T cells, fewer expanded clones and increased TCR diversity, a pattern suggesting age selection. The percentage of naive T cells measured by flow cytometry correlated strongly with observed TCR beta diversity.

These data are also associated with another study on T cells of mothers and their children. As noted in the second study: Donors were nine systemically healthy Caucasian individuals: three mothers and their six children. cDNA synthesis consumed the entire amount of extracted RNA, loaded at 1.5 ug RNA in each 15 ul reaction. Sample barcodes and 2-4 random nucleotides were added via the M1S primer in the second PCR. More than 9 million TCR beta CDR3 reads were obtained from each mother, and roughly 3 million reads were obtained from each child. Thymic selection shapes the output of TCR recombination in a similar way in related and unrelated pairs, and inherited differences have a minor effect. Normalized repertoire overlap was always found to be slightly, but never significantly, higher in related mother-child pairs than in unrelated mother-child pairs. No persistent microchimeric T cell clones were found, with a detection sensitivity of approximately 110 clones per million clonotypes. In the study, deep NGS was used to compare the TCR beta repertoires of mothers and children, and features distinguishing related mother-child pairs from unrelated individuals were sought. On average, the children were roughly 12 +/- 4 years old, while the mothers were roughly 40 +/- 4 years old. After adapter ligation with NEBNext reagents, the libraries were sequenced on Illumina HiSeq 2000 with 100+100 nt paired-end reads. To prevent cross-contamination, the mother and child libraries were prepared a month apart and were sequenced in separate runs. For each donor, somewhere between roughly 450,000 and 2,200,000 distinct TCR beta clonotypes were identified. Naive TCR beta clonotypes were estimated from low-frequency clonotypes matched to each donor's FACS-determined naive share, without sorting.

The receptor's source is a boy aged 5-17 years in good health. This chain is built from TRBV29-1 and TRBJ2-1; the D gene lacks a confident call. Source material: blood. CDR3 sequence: CSVVVESYNEQFF. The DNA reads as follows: TGCAGCGTCGTGGTGGAGAGCTACAATGAGCAGTTCTTC.